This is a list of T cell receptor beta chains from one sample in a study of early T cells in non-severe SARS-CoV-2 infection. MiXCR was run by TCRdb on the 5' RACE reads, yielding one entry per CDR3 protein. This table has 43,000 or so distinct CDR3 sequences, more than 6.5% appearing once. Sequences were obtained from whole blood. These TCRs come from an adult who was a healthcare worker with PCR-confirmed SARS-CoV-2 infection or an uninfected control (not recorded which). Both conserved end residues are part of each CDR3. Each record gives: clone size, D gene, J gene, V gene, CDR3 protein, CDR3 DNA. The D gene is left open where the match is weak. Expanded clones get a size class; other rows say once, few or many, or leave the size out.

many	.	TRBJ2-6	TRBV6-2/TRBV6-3	CASSYGFRGPGANVLTF	TGTGCCAGCAGTTACGGTTTCCGCGGCCCTGGGGCCAACGTCCTGACTTTC
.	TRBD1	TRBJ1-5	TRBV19	CASSPSPGQVENQPQHF	TGTGCCAGTAGTCCCTCCCCAGGACAGGTCGAAAATCAGCCCCAGCATTTT
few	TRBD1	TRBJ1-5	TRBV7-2	CASSYDHQGQGVDQPQHF	TGTGCCAGCAGCTACGACCATCAGGGACAGGGTGTGGATCAGCCCCAGCATTTT
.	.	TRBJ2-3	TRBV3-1	CASSQGIGAVSTDTQYF	TGTGCCAGCAGCCAAGGAATCGGAGCGGTTAGCACAGATACGCAGTATTTT
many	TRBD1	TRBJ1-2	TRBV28	CASSPTGVDTDYTF	TGTGCCAGCAGTCCGACAGGGGTGGACACTGACTACACCTTC
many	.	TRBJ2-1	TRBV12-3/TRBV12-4	CASSLAPDIGNNEQFF	TGTGCCAGCAGTTTAGCCCCCGACATCGGGAACAATGAGCAGTTCTTC
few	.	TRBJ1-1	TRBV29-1	CSVVREPLNTEAFF	TGCAGCGTTGTCAGGGAGCCCTTGAACACTGAAGCTTTCTTT
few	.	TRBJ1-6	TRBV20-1	CSARVAGGSSYNSPLHF	TGCAGTGCTAGAGTCGCGGGGGGAAGCTCCTATAATTCACCCCTCCACTTT
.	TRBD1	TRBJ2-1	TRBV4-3	CASSQGGQGYNEQFF	TGCGCCAGCAGCCAAGGGGGACAGGGATACAATGAGCAGTTCTTC
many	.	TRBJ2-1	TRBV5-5	CASRLADSYNEQFF	TGTGCCAGCAGGTTAGCGGACTCCTACAATGAGCAGTTCTTC
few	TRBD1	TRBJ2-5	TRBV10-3	CATGQDQETQYF	TGTGCCACCGGACAGGACCAAGAGACCCAGTACTTC
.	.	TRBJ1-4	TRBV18	CASSPTFVQYNEKLFF	TGTGCCAGCTCACCGACATTTGTGCAATATAATGAAAAACTGTTTTTT
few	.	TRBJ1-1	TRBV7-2	CASSWGNTEAFF	TGTGCCAGCAGCTGGGGGAACACTGAAGCTTTCTTT
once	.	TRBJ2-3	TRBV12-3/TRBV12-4	CASSSLRGPTDTQYF	TGTGCCAGCAGTTCGCTCCGGGGTCCCACAGATACGCAGTATTTT
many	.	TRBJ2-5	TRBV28	CASSLTTETQYF	TGTGCCAGCAGCCTAACGACGGAGACCCAGTACTTC
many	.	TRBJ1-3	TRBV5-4	CASSLKSSGNTIYF	TGTGCCAGCAGCTTGAAAAGCTCTGGAAACACCATATATTTT
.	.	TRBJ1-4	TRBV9	CASSVDGEKLFF	TGTGCCAGCAGCGTAGACGGTGAAAAACTGTTTTTT
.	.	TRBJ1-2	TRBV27	CASSSRGSGNYGYTF	TGTGCCAGCAGTTCCAGGGGTTCCGGAAACTATGGCTACACCTTC